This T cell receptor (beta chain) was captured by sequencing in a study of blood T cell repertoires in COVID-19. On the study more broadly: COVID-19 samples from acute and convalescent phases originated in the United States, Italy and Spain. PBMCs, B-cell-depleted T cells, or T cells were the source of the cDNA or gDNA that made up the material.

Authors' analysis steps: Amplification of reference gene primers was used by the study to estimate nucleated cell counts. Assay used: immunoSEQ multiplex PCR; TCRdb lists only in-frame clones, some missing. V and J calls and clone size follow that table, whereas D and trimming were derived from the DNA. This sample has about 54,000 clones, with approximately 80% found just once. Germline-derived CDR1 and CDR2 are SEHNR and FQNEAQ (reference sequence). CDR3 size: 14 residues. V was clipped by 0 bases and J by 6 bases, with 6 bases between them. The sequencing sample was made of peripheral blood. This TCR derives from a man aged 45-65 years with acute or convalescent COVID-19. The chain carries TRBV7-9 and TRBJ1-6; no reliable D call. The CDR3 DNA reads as TGTGCCAGCAGCTTAGCCGGGTTTAATTCACCCCTCCACTTT. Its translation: CASSLAGFNSPLHF.